This TCR beta chain was sequenced during a study of Graves' ophthalmopathy and Graves' hyperthyroidism. Amplification of TCR beta CDR3 regions used RNA transcripts. HTBI primers were employed in first-round RT-PCR, then a second-round multiplex PCR followed. TCRdb independently ran MiXCR on the multiplex PCR reads; one entry per CDR3 protein. The table includes hundreds of thousands of distinct CDR3 sequences, under 25% detected once. This clonotype was observed at least ten times. The TCR sequence derives from a woman aged 18 to 35 with stable Graves' hyperthyroidism. Sequences were obtained from peripheral blood.

CDR3 amino acids: CATSRDLAESYEQYF. The DNA of the CDR3 is TGTGCCACCAGCAGAGATCTAGCGGAGTCCTACGAGCAGTACTTC. V and J are TRBV15 and TRBJ2-7; 7 positions match TRBD2. CDR1 and CDR2 from the germline V gene are LNHNV and YYDKDF (reference sequence). J gave up 1 base and V 0 bases, and 3 bases lay outside the gene matches. There are 15 residues in the CDR3. Supplemented by reference TRBV15 and TRBJ2-7, the full variable domain reads DAMVIQNPRYQVTQFGKPVTLSCSQTLNHNVMYWYQQKSSQAPKLLFHYYDKDFNNEADTPDNFQSRRPNTSFCFLDIRSPGLGDTAMYLCATSRDLAESYEQYFGPGTRLTVT.